A single sample gave rise to the 7 T cell receptor beta chains below, sequenced in a study of post-analysis software for immune sequencing data (dated by TCRdb to between 2015 and 2017). The paper as a whole reports these results and caveats: Patients showed significantly higher frequencies than controls for roughly five TRBV segments, among them TRBV5-6, TRBV5-1 and TRBV20-1.

Library preparation used PCR. Sequencer: Illumina HiSeq 2500. To reduce PCR and sequencing biases, unique molecular identifiers were built into the TCR beta cDNA libraries. In TCRdb, the public reads were trimmed at Q25 with fastp and aligned with MiXCR, with productive beta chains retained. Each record represents a unique CDR3 protein, reported with the most common genes and DNA among its rows. The sample includes hundreds of thousands of distinct CDR3 sequences, with around 53% observed a single time. The ten largest clones add up to roughly 4.4% of the sample. These receptors lack a known antigen. Sample: blood. All receptors derive from a girl aged 5 to 17 with multiple sclerosis.

This clonotype was picked up one time. The V call is TRBV18, the J call TRBJ1-4; D ambiguous. The germline gives CDR1 KGHSH, CDR2 LQKENI. Deletions cut 5 bases from V and 8 bases from J, with 9 bases between. This CDR3 is built from 12 residues. CDR3 in DNA: TGTGCCAGCTCAAGGACTGCGGAAAAACTGTTTTTT. As protein: CASSRTAEKLFF.

The rearrangement links TRBV21-1 to TRBJ1-5; the D call in the table, TRBD1, was not verified against the DNA. TRBV21-1 has pseudogene status. The CDR3 loop spans 22 amino acids. The CDR3 region is CASSKVCPGRDSDPSKGQPQHF. CDR3 coding DNA: TGTGCCAGCAGCAAGGTTTGTCCCGGCCGGGACAGCGATCCCTCTAAGGGGCAGCCCCAGCATTTT.

This clonotype has only a few counts. The chain combines TRBV4-1 with TRBJ2-7, with 7 bases matching TRBD1. This CDR3 is built from 16 residues. Germline loops: CDR1 MGHRA, CDR2 YSYEKL. Trimming at V came to 3 bases and at J to 2 bases, leaving 10 bases not matched to a gene. CDR3 in DNA: TGCGCCAGCAGCCATACCTTTGGGACAGCCGCCTACGAGCAGTACTTC. Protein: CASSHTFGTAAYEQYF.

V is TRBV27 and J is TRBJ1-1; possibly TRBD1 for D (6 bases). CDR3 length equals 15 residues. Trimming took off 3 bases at V and 3 bases at J, with 14 bases between the two ends. CDR1 and CDR2 (germline): MNHEY, SMNVEV (reference sequence). DNA for the CDR3: TGTGCCAGCAGTTTTCGGGGGACAACATACACTGAAGCTTTCTTT. This codes for CASSFRGTTYTEAFF.

The chain uses TRBV3-1 and TRBJ2-3, with 13 positions matching TRBD2. Germline V gene sequence: CDR1 LGHDT, CDR2 YNNKEL (reference sequence). V shed 6 bases and J 0 bases; nucleotides not matched to a gene: 6. The CDR3 spans 17 residues. In DNA, the CDR3 is TGTGCCAGCAGGTGGACTAGCGGGAGCTCTAGCACAGATACGCAGTATTTT. The encoded protein is CASRWTSGSSSTDTQYF.

This clonotype was observed a handful of times. J is TRBJ2-7 and V is TRBV20-1, with 8 bases aligning to TRBD2. CDR1 DFQATT and CDR2 SNEGSKA come from the germline V gene (reference sequence). CDR3 length equals 16 residues. J gave up 3 bases and V 0 bases, and 10 bases lay outside the gene matches. As DNA, the CDR3 is TGCAGTGCTAGAGATCTTGCTAGCGGGCCCTACTACGAGCAGTACTTC. Its protein product is CSARDLASGPYYEQYF.

This clonotype has just a few counts. The chain couples TRBV5-1 to TRBJ2-1; 8 nucleotides line up with TRBD1. Unmatched junction bases numbered 13, after V lost 7 bases and J lost 7 bases. The CDR3 consists of 15 residues. Germline assignment: CDR1 SGHRS and CDR2 YFSETQ. CDR3 nucleotide sequence: TGCGCCAGCGAGATCGGGACAGGACTAAGAAATGAGCAGTTCTTC. This codes for CASEIGTGLRNEQFF.